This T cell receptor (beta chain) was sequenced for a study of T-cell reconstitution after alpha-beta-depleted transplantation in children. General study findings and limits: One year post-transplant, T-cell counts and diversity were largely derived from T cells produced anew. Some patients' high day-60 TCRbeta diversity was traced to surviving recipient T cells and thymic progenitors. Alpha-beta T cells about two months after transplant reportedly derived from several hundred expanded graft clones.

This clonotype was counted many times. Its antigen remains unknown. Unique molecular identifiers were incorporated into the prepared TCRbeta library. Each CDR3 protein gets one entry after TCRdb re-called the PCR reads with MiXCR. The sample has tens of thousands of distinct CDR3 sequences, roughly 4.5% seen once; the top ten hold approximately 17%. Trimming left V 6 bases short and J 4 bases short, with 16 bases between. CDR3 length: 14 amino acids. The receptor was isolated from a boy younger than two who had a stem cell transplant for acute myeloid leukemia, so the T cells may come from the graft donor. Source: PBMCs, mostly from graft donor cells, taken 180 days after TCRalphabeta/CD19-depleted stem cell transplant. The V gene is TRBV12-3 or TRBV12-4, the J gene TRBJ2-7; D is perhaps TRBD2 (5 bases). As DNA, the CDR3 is TGTGCCAGCAGCCCACCGCGGCGGGTTTACGAGCAGTACTTC. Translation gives CASSPPRRVYEQYF.